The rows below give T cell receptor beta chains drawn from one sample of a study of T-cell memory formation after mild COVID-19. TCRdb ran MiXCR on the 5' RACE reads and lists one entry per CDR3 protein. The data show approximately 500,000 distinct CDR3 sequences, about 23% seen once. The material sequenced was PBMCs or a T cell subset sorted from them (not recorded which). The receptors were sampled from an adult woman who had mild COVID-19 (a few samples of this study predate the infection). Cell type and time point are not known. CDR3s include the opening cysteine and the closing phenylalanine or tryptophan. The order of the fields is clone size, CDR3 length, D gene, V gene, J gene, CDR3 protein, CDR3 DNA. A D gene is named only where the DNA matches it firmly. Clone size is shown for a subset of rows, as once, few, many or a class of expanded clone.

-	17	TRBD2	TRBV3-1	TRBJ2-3	CASSQGLAGVTTDTQYF	TGTGCCAGCAGCCAAGGTTTAGCGGGGGTAACCACAGATACGCAGTATTTT
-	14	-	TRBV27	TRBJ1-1	CASSAGTRNTEAFF	TGTGCCAGCAGCGCCGGGACAAGGAACACTGAAGCTTTCTTT
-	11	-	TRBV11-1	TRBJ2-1	CASSMWGEQFF	TGTGCCAGCAGCATGTGGGGGGAGCAGTTCTTC
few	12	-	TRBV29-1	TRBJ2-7	CSVDRVVGEQYF	TGCAGCGTTGACAGGGTAGTTGGCGAGCAGTACTTC
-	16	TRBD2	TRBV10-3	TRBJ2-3	CAISEPGLAGGDTQYF	TGTGCCATCAGTGAGCCGGGGCTAGCGGGGGGAGATACGCAGTATTTT
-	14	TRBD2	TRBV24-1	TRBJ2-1	CATSVAGGPGEQFF	TGTGCCACCAGTGTTGCGGGGGGTCCCGGGGAGCAGTTCTTC
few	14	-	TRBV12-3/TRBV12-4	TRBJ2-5	CASKTGHGIQTQYF	TGTGCCAGCAAGACGGGACACGGGATCCAGACCCAGTACTTC
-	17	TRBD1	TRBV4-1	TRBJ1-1	CASSQAGTGTVNTEAFF	TGCGCCAGCAGCCAAGCCGGGACTGGGACAGTGAACACTGAAGCTTTCTTT
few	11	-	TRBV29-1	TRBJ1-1	CSVDRDTEAFF	TGCAGCGTTGACAGGGACACTGAAGCTTTCTTT
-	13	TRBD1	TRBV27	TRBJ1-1	CASRTRGGTEAFF	TGTGCCAGCAGGACCAGGGGGGGCACTGAAGCTTTCTTT
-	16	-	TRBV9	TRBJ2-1	CASSVAGGGSYNEQFF	TGTGCCAGCAGCGTAGCCGGCGGCGGCTCCTACAATGAGCAGTTCTTC
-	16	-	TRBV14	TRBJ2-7	CASSPAEGRTVWEQYF	TGTGCCAGCAGCCCAGCAGAGGGACGGACGGTCTGGGAGCAGTACTTC